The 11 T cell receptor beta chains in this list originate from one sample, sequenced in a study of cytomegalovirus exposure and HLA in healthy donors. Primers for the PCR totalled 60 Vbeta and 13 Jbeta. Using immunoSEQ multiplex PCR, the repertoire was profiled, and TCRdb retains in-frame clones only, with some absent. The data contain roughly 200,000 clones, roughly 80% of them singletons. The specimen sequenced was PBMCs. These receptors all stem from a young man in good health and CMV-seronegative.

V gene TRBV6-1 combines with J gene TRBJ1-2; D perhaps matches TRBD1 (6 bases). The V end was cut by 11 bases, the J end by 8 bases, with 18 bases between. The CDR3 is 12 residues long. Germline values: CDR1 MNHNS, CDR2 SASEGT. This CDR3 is CAAPFGQYGYTF. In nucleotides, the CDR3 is TGTGCCGCCCCTTTTGGACAGTACGGCTACACCTTC.

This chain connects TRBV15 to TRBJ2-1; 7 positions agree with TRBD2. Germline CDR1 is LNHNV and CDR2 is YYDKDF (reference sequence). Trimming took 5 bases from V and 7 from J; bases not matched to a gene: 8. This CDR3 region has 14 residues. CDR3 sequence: CATSLTTSRNEQFF. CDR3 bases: TGTGCCACCAGCTTAACGACTAGCAGGAATGAGCAGTTCTTC. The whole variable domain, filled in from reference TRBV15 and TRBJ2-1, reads DAMVIQNPRYQVTQFGKPVTLSCSQTLNHNVMYWYQQKSSQAPKLLFHYYDKDFNNEADTPDNFQSRRPNTSFCFLDIRSPGLGDTAMYLCATSLTTSRNEQFFGPGTRLTVL.

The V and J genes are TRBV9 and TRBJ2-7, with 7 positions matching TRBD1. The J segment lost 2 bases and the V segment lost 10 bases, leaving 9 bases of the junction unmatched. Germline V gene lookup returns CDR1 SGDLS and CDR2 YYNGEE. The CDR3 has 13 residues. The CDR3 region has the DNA TGTGCCCGGCTCGGGACAGAAACCTACGAGCAGTACTTC. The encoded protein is CARLGTETYEQYF.

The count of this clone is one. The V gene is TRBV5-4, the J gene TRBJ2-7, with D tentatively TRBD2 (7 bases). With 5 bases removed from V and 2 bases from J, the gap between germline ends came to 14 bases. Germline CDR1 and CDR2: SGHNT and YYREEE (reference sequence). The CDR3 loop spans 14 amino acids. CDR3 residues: CASRGGGPTYEQYF. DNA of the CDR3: TGTGCCAGCAGGGGAGGGGGACCAACCTACGAGCAGTACTTC.

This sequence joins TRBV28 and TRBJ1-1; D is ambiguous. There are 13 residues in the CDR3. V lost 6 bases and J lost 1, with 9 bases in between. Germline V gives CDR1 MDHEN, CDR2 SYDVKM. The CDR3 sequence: CASRRQENTEAFF. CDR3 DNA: TGTGCCAGCAGAAGGCAGGAGAACACTGAAGCTTTCTTT.

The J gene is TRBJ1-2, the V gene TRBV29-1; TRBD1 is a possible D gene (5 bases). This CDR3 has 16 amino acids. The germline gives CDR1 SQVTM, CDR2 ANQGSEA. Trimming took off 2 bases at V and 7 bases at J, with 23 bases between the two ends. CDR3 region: CSVETGGGRLTAGYTF. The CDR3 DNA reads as TGCAGCGTTGAAACTGGGGGGGGTCGACTAACGGCTGGCTACACCTTC.

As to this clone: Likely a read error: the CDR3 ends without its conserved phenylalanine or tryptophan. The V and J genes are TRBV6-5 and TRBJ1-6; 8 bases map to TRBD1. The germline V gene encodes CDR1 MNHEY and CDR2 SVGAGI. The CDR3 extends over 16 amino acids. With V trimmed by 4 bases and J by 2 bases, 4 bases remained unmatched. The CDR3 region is CASSSQGATYNSPLHL. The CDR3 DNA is TGTGCCAGCAGTTCCCAGGGGGCCACCTATAATTCACCCCTCCACCTT.

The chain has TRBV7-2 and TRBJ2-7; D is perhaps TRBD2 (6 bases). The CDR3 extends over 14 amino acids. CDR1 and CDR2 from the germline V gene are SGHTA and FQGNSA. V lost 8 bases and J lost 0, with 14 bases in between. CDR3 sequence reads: CASALGLISYEQYF. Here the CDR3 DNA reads TGTGCCAGCGCCTTGGGACTGATCTCCTACGAGCAGTACTTC.

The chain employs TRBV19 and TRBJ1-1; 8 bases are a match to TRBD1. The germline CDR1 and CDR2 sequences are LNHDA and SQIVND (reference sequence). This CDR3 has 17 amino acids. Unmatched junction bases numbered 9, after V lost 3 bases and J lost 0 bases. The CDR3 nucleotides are TGTGCCAGTAGTATGAGCAGGGGGCAGTTTGTGAACACTGAAGCTTTCTTT. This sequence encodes CASSMSRGQFVNTEAFF.

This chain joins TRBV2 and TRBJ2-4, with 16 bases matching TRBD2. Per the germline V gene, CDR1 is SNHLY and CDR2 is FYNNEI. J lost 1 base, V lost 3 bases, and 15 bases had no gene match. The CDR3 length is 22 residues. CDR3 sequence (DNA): TGTGCCAGCAGTGATCCCGGGACTAGCGGGGGGGCCATGCTAGGGGCCAAAAACATTCAGTACTTC. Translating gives CASSDPGTSGGAMLGAKNIQYF.

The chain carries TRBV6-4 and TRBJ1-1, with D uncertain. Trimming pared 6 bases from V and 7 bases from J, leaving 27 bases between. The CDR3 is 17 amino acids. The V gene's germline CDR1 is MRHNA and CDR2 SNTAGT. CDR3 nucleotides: TGTGCCAGCAGCGGGGTACTTCACCGACCAACCACCTATGAAGCTTTCTTT. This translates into CASSGVLHRPTTYEAFF.